Listed here are 22 T cell receptor beta chains from one sample, sequenced in a study of Graves' ophthalmopathy and Graves' hyperthyroidism. RNA transcripts were the source from which TCR beta CDR3 regions were amplified. Investigators did first-round RT-PCR with HTBI primers, then second-round multiplex PCR. Using its own MiXCR run on the multiplex PCR reads, TCRdb lists one record per CDR3 protein. The sample holds about 700,000 distinct CDR3 sequences, under 50% seen once. The specimen was peripheral blood. The source is an adult man with Graves' ophthalmopathy.

Many counts were recorded for this clonotype. The J gene is TRBJ1-5, the V gene TRBV7-2; 7 bases align to TRBD1. The CDR3 totals 14 residues. Germline CDR1 and CDR2: SGHTA and FQGNSA. Losses at the gene ends were 10 bases for V and 7 bases for J; bases not matched to a gene: 13. CDR3 DNA sequence: TGTGCCACCAGGAGGGGGCATCCCAACCAGCCCCAGCATTTT. Translated: CATRRGHPNQPQHF. Using reference TRBV7-2 and TRBJ1-5 for the parts outside the CDR3, the full variable domain is GAGVSQSPSNKVTEKGKDVELRCDPISGHTALYWYRQSLGQGLEFLIYFQGNSAPDKSGLPSDRFSAERTGGSVSTLTIQRTQQEDSAVYLCATRRGHPNQPQHFGDGTRLSIL.

This chain uses TRBV25-1 with TRBJ1-4; no clear D gene. Trimming left V 7 bases short and J 4 bases short, with 25 bases between. Germline-derived CDR1 and CDR2 are MGHDK and SYGVNS. The CDR3 runs 18 residues. CDR3 region: CASTPVRELQGNNEKLFF. The CDR3 DNA reads as TGTGCCAGCACCCCAGTGAGGGAGCTACAAGGCAATAATGAAAAACTGTTTTTT.

V usage is TRBV14 and J usage is TRBJ2-7, with 9 bases identical to TRBD2. The CDR3 covers 15 residues. CDR1 SGHDN and CDR2 FVKESK come from the germline V gene. Unmatched junction bases numbered 8, after V lost 4 bases and J lost 4 bases. The chain's CDR3 is CASSLSSGSYYEQYF. DNA of the CDR3: TGTGCCAGCAGCCTAAGTAGCGGGAGCTATTACGAGCAGTACTTC. Together with reference TRBV14 and TRBJ2-7, the CDR3 gives the full variable domain: EAGVTQFPSHSVIEKGQTVTLRCDPISGHDNLYWYRRVMGKEIKFLLHFVKESKQDESGMPNNRFLAERTGGTYSTLKVQPAELEDSGVYFCASSLSSGSYYEQYFGPGTRLTVT.

In its sample, this clonotype was seen many times. The V gene is TRBV2, the J gene TRBJ1-1; the match to TRBD1 covers 9 bases. CDR1 SNHLY and CDR2 FYNNEI come from the germline V gene. This CDR3 spans 12 amino acids. After removal of 7 bases from V and 8 bases from J, the junction contained 5 bases not matched to a gene. The CDR3 DNA reads as TGTGCCAGCACCAGGGACAGGGCGGAAGCTTTCTTT. The encoded protein is CASTRDRAEAFF.

This clonotype has a count of ten or more. The chain joins TRBV9 to TRBJ2-7, with 7 bases that match TRBD1. J gave up 6 bases and V 3 bases, and 6 bases lay outside the gene matches. The germline CDR1 and CDR2 sequences are SGDLS and YYNGEE. CDR3 length equals 13 residues. The DNA for the CDR3 is TGTGCCAGCAGCGAGACAGGGCTTGGCGAGCAGTACTTC. This encodes CASSETGLGEQYF.

This clonotype was recorded many times. This chain's CDR3 is CASSDDNSYEQYF. In nucleotides, the CDR3 is TGTGCCAGCAGTGATGACAATTCCTACGAGCAGTACTTC. The rearrangement uses TRBV2 and TRBJ2-7; D is undetermined. Germline V gene sequence: CDR1 SNHLY, CDR2 FYNNEI. The CDR3 spans 13 residues. With 3 bases removed from V and 1 base from J, the gap between germline ends came to 7 bases.

There are many counts of this clonotype. V and J are TRBV24-1 and TRBJ2-5; a possible D gene is TRBD1 (6 bases). The CDR3 is 15 residues long. Per germline, CDR1 KGHDR and CDR2 SFDVKD. Trimming left V 3 bases short and J 5 bases short, with 15 bases between. This CDR3 reads CATSDPSSGEETQYF. The DNA for the CDR3 is TGTGCCACCAGTGATCCCTCGTCAGGGGAGGAGACCCAGTACTTC.

The chain recombines TRBV7-9 with TRBJ1-2; no firm D call. Trimming removed 6 bases from V and 12 bases from J, with 23 bases in between. Germline CDR1 and CDR2: SEHNR and FQNEAQ (reference sequence). CDR3 length: 14 amino acids. DNA for the CDR3: TGTGCCAGCAGTCGGACGGGCTGGAGCTCTGGAAACACCTTC. It codes for CASSRTGWSSGNTF.

This clonotype was detected many times. The chain joins TRBV12-3 or TRBV12-4 to TRBJ2-7; D is perhaps TRBD1 (5 bases). V dropped 3 bases and J dropped 3 bases, with 6 bases sitting between them. CDR3 length: 12 amino acids. The CDR3 spells CASSFRDYEQYF. The CDR3 DNA reads as TGTGCCAGCAGTTTCAGGGACTACGAGCAGTACTTC.

In this sample, this clonotype turned up many times. The gene calls are TRBV2 and TRBJ2-2; weak D call: TRBD2 (5 bases). Germline values: CDR1 SNHLY, CDR2 FYNNEI. Trimming left V 4 bases short and J 1 base short, with 13 bases between. CDR3 length: 16 amino acids. The CDR3 nucleotides read TGTGCCAGCAGTGTTGGATTAGGAGGGAACACCGGGGAGCTGTTTTTT. Residues: CASSVGLGGNTGELFF.

Many counts were recorded for this clonotype. The chain uses TRBV20-1 and TRBJ1-5; D gene unclear. Trimming took 0 bases from V and 4 from J, leaving 10 bases between them. The CDR3 extends over 14 amino acids. CDR1 and CDR2 from the germline V gene are DFQATT and SNEGSKA (reference sequence). CDR3 in DNA: TGCAGTGCTAGAGATCAGACTTTTAATCAGCCCCAGCATTTT. Translated: CSARDQTFNQPQHF.

As concerns this clonotype: A read error may explain this, as a much larger clone is one base away. The chain joins TRBV19 to TRBJ1-1; D is unclear. Germline CDR1 LNHDA, CDR2 SQIVND (reference sequence). The V end lost 9 bases, the J end lost 1 base, and 15 bases lay between the germline ends. This CDR3 comprises 14 residues. CDR3 bases: TGTGCCAGCCAACCGAGACGACCGAACACTGAAGCTTTCTTT. Translation: CASQPRRPNTEAFF. Combining the CDR3 with reference TRBV19 and TRBJ1-1 gives the whole variable domain DGGITQSPKYLFRKEGQNVTLSCEQNLNHDAMYWYRQDPGQGLRLIYYSQIVNDFQKGDIAEGYSVSREKKESFPLTVTSAQKNPTAFYLCASQPRRPNTEAFFGQGTRLTVV.

This clonotype occurred once. A much larger clone differs from this one at a single base, so this may be a read error. The chain recombines TRBV20-1 with TRBJ1-2; TRBD1 aligns across 8 bases. From germline, CDR1 is DFQATT and CDR2 SNEGSKA (reference sequence). This CDR3 spans 14 amino acids. The J segment lost 1 base and the V segment lost 6 bases, leaving 7 bases of the junction unmatched. DNA of the CDR3: TGCAGTGCCAAGGGTACAGGGGGTAACTATGGCTACACCTTC. It specifies CSAKGTGGNYGYTF.

This clonotype was detected only a few times. The chain carries TRBV5-8 and TRBJ1-6; the match to TRBD1 covers 10 bases. This CDR3 is 16 amino acids long. Per the germline V gene, CDR1 is SGHTS and CDR2 is YDEGEE. V lost 1 base, J lost 12 bases, and 10 bases stayed unmatched. The CDR3 DNA reads TGTGCCAGCAGCTTGCGTCCGGGACAGGGGCCACTACCCCTCCACTTT. Encoded protein: CASSLRPGQGPLPLHF.

This clonotype was seen ten or more times. The genes are TRBV20-1 and TRBJ2-5; no clear D. Trimming took 6 bases from V and 5 from J, leaving 13 bases between them. Per the germline V gene, CDR1 is DFQATT and CDR2 is SNEGSKA (reference sequence). The CDR3 has 12 amino acids. The CDR3 coding sequence is TGCAGTGCCACCGGGCTGGGGGAGACCCAGTACTTC. Translation gives CSATGLGETQYF.

The table lists this clonotype with many counts. The CDR3 reads CASSFKVSYEQYF. CDR3 bases: TGTGCCAGTAGTTTCAAGGTCTCCTACGAGCAGTACTTC. This sequence joins TRBV19 and TRBJ2-7; D ambiguous. The CDR3 loop spans 13 amino acids. V lost 5 bases and J lost 0, with 8 bases in between. The V gene's germline CDR1 is LNHDA and CDR2 SQIVND (reference sequence).

The count of this clonotype is one. This sequence may be a read error, since a much larger clone differs from it by one base. The chain carries TRBV2 and TRBJ2-3; D unclear. CDR1 is SNHLY and CDR2 is FYNNEI in the germline V gene. Trimming removed 2 bases at V and 6 bases at J, with 9 bases between. CDR3 size: 13 residues. The CDR3 reads CASSEPHSDTQYF. The CDR3 nucleotides are TGTGCCAGCAGTGAACCCCACTCTGATACGCAGTATTTT.

This clonotype showed up just a few times. The CDR3 DNA reads as TGCAGCGCAGATCTTGGCTTCACAGATACGCAGTATTTT. The encoded protein is CSADLGFTDTQYF. V and J are TRBV29-1 and TRBJ2-3; D not certain. Per germline, CDR1 SQVTM and CDR2 ANQGSEA. The germline V and J ends were trimmed by 7 bases and 2 bases, with 13 bases remaining between them. The CDR3 extends over 13 amino acids.

This clonotype was found many times. The chain couples TRBV7-9 to TRBJ1-3; D is ambiguous. Between the trimmed V and J ends, which lost 8 bases and 0 bases, there was a span of 8 bases. The CDR3 sequence is 13 residues long. Germline CDR1 and CDR2: SEHNR and FQNEAQ (reference sequence). In DNA, the CDR3 is TGTGCCAGCCACAGTAACTCTGGAAACACCATATATTTT. As protein: CASHSNSGNTIYF.

J is TRBJ1-2 and V is TRBV29-1, with D tentatively TRBD1 (5 bases). V was cut by 8 bases and J by 3 bases, with 13 bases left in between. The germline V gene encodes CDR1 SQVTM and CDR2 ANQGSEA. The CDR3 length is 12 residues. The CDR3 here is CSLAGEYYGYTF. The CDR3 DNA reads as TGCAGCTTAGCGGGGGAGTACTATGGCTACACCTTC.

The chain recombines TRBV2 with TRBJ2-7, with TRBD2 matching over 9 bases. The length of the CDR3 is 15 residues. V shed 6 bases, J shed 1 base, and the junction held 7 bases outside the gene matches. CDR1 and CDR2 (germline): SNHLY, FYNNEI. CDR3 bases: TGTGCCAGCAGCCACGCCCTAGCGGGATCCTACGAGCAGTACTTC. It specifies CASSHALAGSYEQYF. The full variable domain, with the rest looked up from reference TRBV2 and TRBJ2-7, is EPEVTQTPSHQVTQMGQEVILRCVPISNHLYFYWYRQILGQKVEFLVSFYNNEISEKSEIFDDQFSVERPDGSNFTLKIRSTKLEDSAMYFCASSHALAGSYEQYFGPGTRLTVT.

The chain uses TRBV7-2 and TRBJ1-3; D might be TRBD1 (6 bases). CDR1 is SGHTA, CDR2 FQGNSA, per germline. The CDR3 extends over 15 amino acids. Trimming cost V 1 base and J 7 bases, with 14 bases left between them. DNA of the CDR3: TGTGCCAGCAGCTTAGGTTTAGGGGGGGCGAACACCATATATTTT. Protein sequence: CASSLGLGGANTIYF. Combining the CDR3 with reference TRBV7-2 and TRBJ1-3 gives the whole variable domain GAGVSQSPSNKVTEKGKDVELRCDPISGHTALYWYRQSLGQGLEFLIYFQGNSAPDKSGLPSDRFSAERTGGSVSTLTIQRTQQEDSAVYLCASSLGLGGANTIYFGEGSWLTVV.